Listed below are T cell receptor beta chains from one sample, sequenced in a study of blood T cell repertoires in COVID-19. Sequenced by immunoSEQ multiplex PCR; TCRdb stores in-frame clones only, minus some. The data hold approximately 500,000 clones, with approximately 85% observed a single time. What was sequenced was peripheral blood. These receptors came from a human donor in a cohort sampled during active COVID-19. Both conserved end residues are part of each CDR3. The order of the fields is D gene, J gene, CDR3 length, clone size, V gene, CDR3 DNA, CDR3 protein. A D gene is named only where the DNA matches it firmly. Size tells how often a clone was seen (once, few, many) or the class of an expanded clone, and some rows leave it out.

D gene: TRBD1
J gene: TRBJ2-5
CDR3 length: 13
clone size: .
V gene: TRBV28
CDR3 DNA: TGTGCCAGCAGGACAGGGGGCGTTGAGACCCAGTACTTC
CDR3 protein: CASRTGGVETQYF

D gene: TRBD2
J gene: TRBJ2-1
CDR3 length: 19
clone size: .
V gene: TRBV7-3
CDR3 DNA: TGTGCCAGCAGCGCAAGGACGGGACTAGCGGGAGGATCCTACAATGAGCAGTTCTTC
CDR3 protein: CASSARTGLAGGSYNEQFF

D gene: TRBD1
J gene: TRBJ2-5
CDR3 length: 15
clone size: few
V gene: TRBV2
CDR3 DNA: TGTGCCAGCACCCGTGGACAGGGGAATGGAGAGACCCAGTACTTC
CDR3 protein: CASTRGQGNGETQYF

D gene: TRBD2
J gene: TRBJ2-3
CDR3 length: 14
clone size: .
V gene: TRBV20-1
CDR3 DNA: TGCAGTGCTAGTGCGGGGGGGGCCACAGATACGCAGTATTTT
CDR3 protein: CSASAGGATDTQYF

D gene: .
J gene: TRBJ1-2
CDR3 length: 13
clone size: .
V gene: TRBV7-2
CDR3 DNA: TGTGCCAGCAGCCCATTTAGCCCCTATGGCTACACCTTC
CDR3 protein: CASSPFSPYGYTF

D gene: .
J gene: TRBJ2-5
CDR3 length: 15
clone size: once
V gene: TRBV24-1
CDR3 DNA: TGTGCCACCAGTCCCACAGGGAAGGGTCAAGAGACCCAGTACTTC
CDR3 protein: CATSPTGKGQETQYF

D gene: .
J gene: TRBJ1-1
CDR3 length: 13
clone size: .
V gene: TRBV18
CDR3 DNA: TGTGCCAGCTCACCTTCGGGGGGGACTGAAGCTTTCTTT
CDR3 protein: CASSPSGGTEAFF

D gene: .
J gene: TRBJ1-1
CDR3 length: 14
clone size: .
V gene: TRBV7-2
CDR3 DNA: TGTGCCAGCAGCGTCCAGGCGGGCAACACTGAAGCTTTCTTT
CDR3 protein: CASSVQAGNTEAFF

D gene: .
J gene: TRBJ1-3
CDR3 length: 13
clone size: .
V gene: TRBV25-1
CDR3 DNA: TGTGCCAGCAGTGGGCGGACGGGGAACACCATATATTTT
CDR3 protein: CASSGRTGNTIYF

D gene: TRBD1
J gene: TRBJ2-1
CDR3 length: 15
clone size: .
V gene: TRBV9
CDR3 DNA: TGTGCCAGCAGCGTAGCTGGGGACAGGGCAAATGAGCAGTTCTTC
CDR3 protein: CASSVAGDRANEQFF

D gene: TRBD1
J gene: TRBJ2-7
CDR3 length: 15
clone size: .
V gene: TRBV28
CDR3 DNA: TGTGCCAGCAGAACTACCGGGACAGGGGCCTACGAGCAGTACTTC
CDR3 protein: CASRTTGTGAYEQYF

D gene: .
J gene: TRBJ2-1
CDR3 length: 15
clone size: .
V gene: TRBV4-1
CDR3 DNA: TGCGCCAGCAGCCAAGGGCCGGGGTCCTACAATGAGCAGTTCTTC
CDR3 protein: CASSQGPGSYNEQFF

D gene: TRBD1
J gene: TRBJ2-2
CDR3 length: 15
clone size: .
V gene: TRBV6-5
CDR3 DNA: TGTGCCAGCAGTTGGGACAGGGGGGTAACCGGGGAGCTGTTTTTT
CDR3 protein: CASSWDRGVTGELFF

D gene: .
J gene: TRBJ1-4
CDR3 length: 13
clone size: few
V gene: TRBV19
CDR3 DNA: TGTGCCAGTAGTCCTACTCTCGGTGAAAAACTGTTTTTT
CDR3 protein: CASSPTLGEKLFF

D gene: .
J gene: TRBJ1-1
CDR3 length: 14
clone size: once
V gene: TRBV14
CDR3 DNA: TGTGCCAGCAGCGTGATGCACAGGAACACTGAAGCTTTCTTT
CDR3 protein: CASSVMHRNTEAFF

D gene: .
J gene: TRBJ1-6
CDR3 length: 12
clone size: .
V gene: TRBV30
CDR3 DNA: TGTGCCTGGAACCTAGATCCGGCACCCCTCCACTTT
CDR3 protein: CAWNLDPAPLHF

D gene: TRBD2
J gene: TRBJ2-5
CDR3 length: 16
clone size: .
V gene: TRBV19
CDR3 DNA: TGTGCCAGTAGTATAGACTCCCTAGCGGGAACAGAGACCCAGTACTTC
CDR3 protein: CASSIDSLAGTETQYF

D gene: TRBD2
J gene: TRBJ2-1
CDR3 length: 13
clone size: .
V gene: TRBV11-3
CDR3 DNA: TGTGCCAGCAGCCCCCAACTAGCGGGACCGCAGTTCTTC
CDR3 protein: CASSPQLAGPQFF

D gene: .
J gene: TRBJ1-2
CDR3 length: 15
clone size: .
V gene: TRBV2
CDR3 DNA: TGTGCCAGCAGTGAAGGTGACAGAGTTAACTATGGCTACACCTTC
CDR3 protein: CASSEGDRVNYGYTF

D gene: TRBD1
J gene: TRBJ1-2
CDR3 length: 14
clone size: .
V gene: TRBV2
CDR3 DNA: TGTGCCAGCAGGGCGGACAGGAAAAGCTATGGCTACACCTTC
CDR3 protein: CASRADRKSYGYTF

D gene: TRBD2
J gene: TRBJ2-5
CDR3 length: 18
clone size: .
V gene: TRBV15
CDR3 DNA: TGTGCCACCAGCAGAGATTTAGTAGCGAGCGGGAGATCGGAGACCCAGTACTTC
CDR3 protein: CATSRDLVASGRSETQYF

D gene: TRBD1
J gene: TRBJ1-1
CDR3 length: 16
clone size: .
V gene: TRBV18
CDR3 DNA: TGTGCCAGCTCGGAACAGGGGGGAGGTGGGAACACTGAAGCTTTCTTT
CDR3 protein: CASSEQGGGGNTEAFF

D gene: .
J gene: TRBJ1-2
CDR3 length: 15
clone size: .
V gene: TRBV19
CDR3 DNA: TGTGCCAGTAGTGATCCCGGACAGAGCCCCTATGGCTACACCTTC
CDR3 protein: CASSDPGQSPYGYTF

D gene: .
J gene: TRBJ2-3
CDR3 length: 14
clone size: .
V gene: TRBV11-3
CDR3 DNA: TGTGCCAGCAGCTTAACACCCAGCACAGATACGCAGTATTTT
CDR3 protein: CASSLTPSTDTQYF

D gene: .
J gene: TRBJ2-3
CDR3 length: 11
clone size: .
V gene: TRBV20-1
CDR3 DNA: TGCAGTGCCCAGGGGACAGATACGCAGTATTTT
CDR3 protein: CSAQGTDTQYF

D gene: .
J gene: TRBJ1-4
CDR3 length: 12
clone size: .
V gene: TRBV30
CDR3 DNA: TGTGCCTGGAGCGGGTTTTCCGAAAAACTGTTTTTT
CDR3 protein: CAWSGFSEKLFF

D gene: TRBD2
J gene: TRBJ2-5
CDR3 length: 14
clone size: .
V gene: TRBV7-6
CDR3 DNA: TGTGCCAGCAGCGACGGGAGGGCCGAGGAGACCCAGTACTTC
CDR3 protein: CASSDGRAEETQYF

D gene: .
J gene: TRBJ2-5
CDR3 length: 17
clone size: .
V gene: TRBV5-1
CDR3 DNA: TGCGCCAGCAGCAATTCCCAGCGCGGGGGCGCAAGGGAGACCCAGTACTTC
CDR3 protein: CASSNSQRGGARETQYF

D gene: TRBD1
J gene: TRBJ2-5
CDR3 length: 14
clone size: once
V gene: TRBV5-4
CDR3 DNA: TGTGCCAGCAGGAGGACAGGGGAAGAGGGGACCCAGTACTTC
CDR3 protein: CASRRTGEEGTQYF

D gene: .
J gene: TRBJ2-5
CDR3 length: 14
clone size: once
V gene: TRBV3-1/TRBV3-2
CDR3 DNA: TGTGCCAGCAGCCACCTTAGCGGCCAGGAGACCCAGTACTTC
CDR3 protein: CASSHLSGQETQYF

D gene: .
J gene: TRBJ2-3
CDR3 length: 13
clone size: .
V gene: TRBV28
CDR3 DNA: TGTGCCAGTGAAAAGTCGGGCACAGATACGCAGTATTTT
CDR3 protein: CASEKSGTDTQYF

D gene: .
J gene: TRBJ1-6
CDR3 length: 14
clone size: .
V gene: TRBV28
CDR3 DNA: TGTGCCAGCAGTTTACGTAGAAATAATTCACCCCTCCACTTT
CDR3 protein: CASSLRRNNSPLHF

D gene: TRBD1
J gene: TRBJ1-1
CDR3 length: 17
clone size: .
V gene: TRBV3-1/TRBV3-2
CDR3 DNA: TGTGCCAGCAGCCGATACCAAGGACAGGAGGGGGGCACTGAAGCTTTCTTT
CDR3 protein: CASSRYQGQEGGTEAFF

D gene: .
J gene: TRBJ2-7
CDR3 length: 13
clone size: .
V gene: TRBV27
CDR3 DNA: TGTGCCAGCGTTCATAGGGAGACCGAGGAGCAGTACTTC
CDR3 protein: CASVHRETEEQYF

D gene: .
J gene: TRBJ2-1
CDR3 length: 13
clone size: .
V gene: TRBV28
CDR3 DNA: TGTGCCAGCAGTTTACAGGTCCAGAGTGAGCAGTTCTTC
CDR3 protein: CASSLQVQSEQFF

D gene: TRBD2
J gene: TRBJ2-3
CDR3 length: 14
clone size: .
V gene: TRBV6-2/TRBV6-3
CDR3 DNA: TGTGCCAGCAGTTACCTCCTAGCGGGAGGCACGCAGTATTTT
CDR3 protein: CASSYLLAGGTQYF

D gene: TRBD1
J gene: TRBJ1-5
CDR3 length: 13
clone size: .
V gene: TRBV19
CDR3 DNA: TGTGCCAGCCACCGGGACAGGGGTCAGCCCCAGCATTTT
CDR3 protein: CASHRDRGQPQHF

D gene: .
J gene: TRBJ1-2
CDR3 length: 16
clone size: .
V gene: TRBV4-1
CDR3 DNA: TGCGCCAGCAGCAGAGGGCAGGGAGGGTCCAACTATGGCTACACCTTC
CDR3 protein: CASSRGQGGSNYGYTF

D gene: .
J gene: TRBJ2-1
CDR3 length: 18
clone size: .
V gene: TRBV19
CDR3 DNA: TGTGCCAGTAGTATAGATCCTCCTGGGACTTACCGTTACAATGAGCAGTTCTTC
CDR3 protein: CASSIDPPGTYRYNEQFF

D gene: .
J gene: TRBJ1-2
CDR3 length: 15
clone size: .
V gene: TRBV27
CDR3 DNA: TGTGCCAGCAGTTTAAAGACAGGCCCAAACTATGGCTACACCTTC
CDR3 protein: CASSLKTGPNYGYTF

D gene: TRBD1
J gene: TRBJ2-3
CDR3 length: 14
clone size: .
V gene: TRBV19
CDR3 DNA: TGTGCCAGTAGCATACAGGGGGCAACAGATACGCAGTATTTT
CDR3 protein: CASSIQGATDTQYF

D gene: TRBD2
J gene: TRBJ2-5
CDR3 length: 20
clone size: .
V gene: TRBV15
CDR3 DNA: TGTGCCACCAGCAGAGATGGAGGACTAGCGGGAGGGCCGCTCCAAGAGACCCAGTACTTC
CDR3 protein: CATSRDGGLAGGPLQETQYF

D gene: .
J gene: TRBJ1-1
CDR3 length: 14
clone size: few
V gene: TRBV6-6
CDR3 DNA: TGTGCCAGCAGTTACTCTCCCATGAACACTGAAGCTTTCTTT
CDR3 protein: CASSYSPMNTEAFF

D gene: TRBD2
J gene: TRBJ2-2
CDR3 length: 16
clone size: .
V gene: TRBV30
CDR3 DNA: TGTGCCTGGGGACTAGCGGGAGGGGCTGGCACCGGGGAGCTGTTTTTT
CDR3 protein: CAWGLAGGAGTGELFF

D gene: TRBD2
J gene: TRBJ2-7
CDR3 length: 15
clone size: .
V gene: TRBV5-1
CDR3 DNA: TGCGCCAGCAGCCGACCTAGCGGGACCCTCGGCGAGCAGTACTTC
CDR3 protein: CASSRPSGTLGEQYF